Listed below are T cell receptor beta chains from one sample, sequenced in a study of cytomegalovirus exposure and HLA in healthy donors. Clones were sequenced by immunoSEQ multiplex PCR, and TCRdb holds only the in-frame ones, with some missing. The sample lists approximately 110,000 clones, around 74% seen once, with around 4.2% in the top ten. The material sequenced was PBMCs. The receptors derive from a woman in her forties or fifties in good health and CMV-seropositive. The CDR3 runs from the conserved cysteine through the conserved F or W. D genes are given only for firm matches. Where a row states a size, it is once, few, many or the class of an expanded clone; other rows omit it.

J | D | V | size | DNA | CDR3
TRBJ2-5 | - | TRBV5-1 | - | TGCGCCAGCAGCCCCGGGGGAACCCCAGCCGACGAGACCCAGTACTTC | CASSPGGTPADETQYF
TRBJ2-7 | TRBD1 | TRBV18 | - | TGTGCCAGCTCACTTATGCGGGACAGGGCCTACGAGCAGTACTTC | CASSLMRDRAYEQYF
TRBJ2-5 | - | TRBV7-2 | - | TGTGCCAGCAGCCCCCCGCGCGGGGGCCCCCGGGTGACCCAGTACTTC | CASSPPRGGPRVTQYF
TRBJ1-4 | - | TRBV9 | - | TGTGCCAGCAGCGTAGGGGCGTCTAATGAAAAACTGTTTTTT | CASSVGASNEKLFF
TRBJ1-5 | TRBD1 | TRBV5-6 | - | TGTGCCAGCAGCCGGACAGGGTTCTATAGCAATCAGCCCCAGCATTTT | CASSRTGFYSNQPQHF
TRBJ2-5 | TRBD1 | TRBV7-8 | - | TGTGCCAGCAGCGACCCACAGGGGGCGGGTGGAGAGACCCAGTACTTC | CASSDPQGAGGETQYF
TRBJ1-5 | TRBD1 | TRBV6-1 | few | TGTGCCAGCAGAACCGGACAGGGGCGGTATCAGCCCCAGCATTTT | CASRTGQGRYQPQHF
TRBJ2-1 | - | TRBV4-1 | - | TGCGCCAGCAGCCCTCGGGGGGGGACAGACAACAATGAGCAGTTCTTC | CASSPRGGTDNNEQFF
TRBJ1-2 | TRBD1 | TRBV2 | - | TGTGCCAGCAGCTTTGGACAGGGAGCTAACTATGGCTACACCTTC | CASSFGQGANYGYTF
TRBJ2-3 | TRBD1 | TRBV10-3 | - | TGTGCCATCAGGGGGACAGGGGGCACAGATACGCAGTATTTT | CAIRGTGGTDTQYF
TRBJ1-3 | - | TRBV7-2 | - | TGTGCCAGCAGCTTATATCTGGGCCGACAGGAATCTGGAAACACCATATATTTT | CASSLYLGRQESGNTIYF
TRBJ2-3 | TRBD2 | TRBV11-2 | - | TGTGCCAGCAGCAAAGGACTAGCGGGGGGGCCCAGCACAGATACGCAGTATTTT | CASSKGLAGGPSTDTQYF
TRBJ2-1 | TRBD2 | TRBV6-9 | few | TGTGCCAGCAGTAAGACTAGCGTGGCCTACAATGAGCAGTTCTTC | CASSKTSVAYNEQFF